The 14 T cell receptor beta chains given below trace back to one sample, sequenced in a study of early stage breast cancer tumors. Using immunoSEQ multiplex PCR, the repertoire was profiled, and TCRdb retains in-frame clones only, with some absent. Seen here are some 70,000 clones, 70% to 85% observed once, and the top ten hold roughly 3.5%. Sequenced: blood. The receptors shown here come from a person aged 55-75 years with breast cancer.

The CDR3 coding sequence is TGTGCCAGCAGTTTCCAGGGCCCGGGGTCCGGTACGCAGTATTTT. Translation: CASSFQGPGSGTQYF. The rearrangement links TRBV28 to TRBJ2-3; D may be TRBD1 or TRBD2 (5 bases each). Trimming cost V 3 bases and J 8 bases, with 18 bases left between them. The length of the CDR3 is 15 residues. Germline CDR1 MDHEN, CDR2 SYDVKM. Together with reference TRBV28 and TRBJ2-3, the CDR3 gives the full variable domain: DVKVTQSSRYLVKRTGEKVFLECVQDMDHENMFWYRQDPGLGLRLIYFSYDVKMKEKGDIPEGYSVSREKKERFSLILESASTNQTSMYLCASSFQGPGSGTQYFGPGTRLTVL.

The V call is TRBV19, the J call TRBJ1-2; the match to TRBD1 covers 10 bases. Per germline, CDR1 LNHDA and CDR2 SQIVND (reference sequence). The CDR3 has 13 residues. Unmatched junction bases numbered 4, after V lost 6 bases and J lost 6 bases. The CDR3 loop is CASRTGQGDGYTF. CDR3 in DNA: TGTGCCAGTAGGACCGGACAGGGGGATGGCTACACCTTC.

This clone was recorded only once. The chain recombines TRBV29-1 with TRBJ1-2; D ambiguous. The CDR3 runs 12 residues. Germline V gene data show CDR1 as SQVTM and CDR2 as ANQGSEA. Trimming left V 7 bases short and J 4 bases short, with 13 bases between. CDR3 sequence: CSAHHMGYGYTF. CDR3 nucleotide sequence: TGCAGCGCCCATCATATGGGCTATGGCTACACCTTC.

This chain links TRBV5-6 with TRBJ2-6; 7 bases line up with TRBD1. Trimming took 8 bases from V and 4 from J; bases not matched to a gene: 15. Germline V gives CDR1 SGHDT, CDR2 YYEEEE. The CDR3 consists of 17 residues. The CDR3 region is CASRGRGQMYGANVLTF. In DNA, the CDR3 is TGTGCCAGTAGGGGTAGGGGACAGATGTACGGGGCCAACGTCCTGACTTTC.

This clone was detected only a few times. The chain employs TRBV5-4 and TRBJ2-7; the D gene could be TRBD1 or TRBD2 (6 bases each). This CDR3 region has 15 residues. Germline V gene sequence: CDR1 SGHNT, CDR2 YYREEE (reference sequence). Trimming stripped 0 bases from V and 7 bases from J, with 17 bases between. CDR3 sequence: CASSLEGDFAREQYF. The CDR3 DNA follows: TGTGCCAGCAGCTTGGAGGGGGACTTTGCGCGGGAGCAGTACTTC.

The chain has TRBV28 and TRBJ2-5; 8 bases match TRBD2. Germline V CDR1 and CDR2: MDHEN, SYDVKM. Trimming at V came to 6 bases and at J to 4 bases, leaving 1 base not matched to a gene. The CDR3 has 12 amino acids. The CDR3 protein is CASSRGGETQYF. The CDR3 region has the DNA TGTGCCAGCAGCCGGGGGGGAGAGACCCAGTACTTC.

This rearrangement joins TRBV2 to TRBJ2-5; unclear D gene. The CDR3 is made up of 13 amino acids. V was shortened by 3 bases and J by 2 bases, with 7 bases between the two germline ends. Germline V gene lookup returns CDR1 SNHLY and CDR2 FYNNEI. CDR3 DNA sequence: TGTGCCAGCAGTGACCAGATACAAGAGACCCAGTACTTC. This sequence encodes CASSDQIQETQYF.

The chain links TRBV7-2 to TRBJ2-3; 10 bases are shared with TRBD2. Germline V gene data show CDR1 as SGHTA and CDR2 as FQGNSA. This CDR3 has 19 residues. Trimming at V came to 1 base and at J to 0 bases, leaving 10 bases not matched to a gene. The CDR3 bases are TGTGCCAGCAGCTTAGACCCCCCCCAGACTAGCGGGAGCACAGATACGCAGTATTTT. Protein: CASSLDPPQTSGSTDTQYF.

J is TRBJ2-7 and V is TRBV18; TRBD1 aligns across 8 bases. The CDR3 consists of 16 residues. Germline V gene sequence: CDR1 KGHSH, CDR2 LQKENI. J was trimmed by 5 bases and V by 4 bases; bases with no gene match: 13. For the CDR3, the DNA is TGTGCCAGCTCACGCTCGGTCCCAGGGGGCAGGGACGAGCAGTACTTC. It encodes CASSRSVPGGRDEQYF.

The chain recombines TRBV21-1 with TRBJ1-5. TRBV21-1 is shown as a pseudogene. The CDR3 length is 17 residues. The DNA for the CDR3 is TGTGCCAGCAGGAAAGTTAGGGGTGGAGCGGGCAATCAGCCCCAGCATTTT. It is translated as CASRKVRGGAGNQPQHF.

The chain combines TRBV7-3 with TRBJ2-3; D is unclear. Between the trimmed V and J ends, which lost 5 bases and 0 bases, there was a span of 6 bases. This CDR3 comprises 13 residues. CDR1 SGHTA and CDR2 FQGTGA come from the germline V gene. DNA for the CDR3: TGTGCCAGCAGCCGGTCCAGCACAGATACGCAGTATTTT. It specifies CASSRSSTDTQYF.

This chain uses TRBV19 with TRBJ1-3, with D tentatively TRBD1 (6 bases). V lost 6 bases to trimming and J lost 1 base, with 7 bases between them. This CDR3 spans 13 amino acids. CDR1 is LNHDA and CDR2 is SQIVND in the germline V gene (reference sequence). CDR3 nucleotides: TGTGCCAGTAGCGGACAGTCTGGAAACACCATATATTTT. It translates to CASSGQSGNTIYF.

This chain links TRBV9 with TRBJ2-5; 12 bases align to TRBD2. V was clipped by 4 bases and J by 4 bases; unmatched bases: 5. The CDR3 covers 15 residues. Germline V gene sequence: CDR1 SGDLS, CDR2 YYNGEE. The CDR3 nucleotides are TGTGCCAGCAGCAGGACTAGCGGGGAGGGAGAGACCCAGTACTTC. It translates to CASSRTSGEGETQYF.

The chain couples TRBV30 to TRBJ2-7; a weak D match, TRBD1 (5 bases). This CDR3 spans 13 amino acids. Trimming removed 1 base at V and 0 bases at J, with 7 bases between. CDR1 is GTSNPN, CDR2 SVGIG, per germline (reference sequence). CDR3 DNA sequence: TGTGCCTGGAGTGGGACACTCTCCTACGAGCAGTACTTC. This codes for CAWSGTLSYEQYF.